This T cell receptor (beta chain) was sequenced in a study of T cells after yellow fever vaccination. Germline V gene lookup returns CDR1 MNHNS and CDR2 SASEGT. The CDR3 is made up of 16 amino acids. With 2 bases removed from V and 4 bases from J, the gap between germline ends came to 17 bases. This clonotype was recorded a few times. The antigen remains undetermined. As TCR cDNA was made by 5'RACE template switching, a universal primer site and UMIs were added. Each CDR3 protein gets one entry after TCRdb re-called the 5' RACE reads with MiXCR. The table lists around 260,000 distinct CDR3 sequences, roughly 5% of them singletons. Notes on the study in general: Most clones from primary vaccination resurfaced after the booster (under 97% CD4, 88% CD8).

Sequenced here: CD4+ T cells sorted from PBMCs, sampled on the day of the yellow fever booster vaccination. The clonotype originates from a man younger than 35 who received the YFV17D yellow fever vaccine. The chain has TRBV6-1 and TRBJ1-2, with D perhaps TRBD1 (6 bases). CDR3 region: CASSETSTGLSYGYTF. CDR3 nucleotide sequence: TGTGCCAGCAGTGAAACTTCAACAGGGTTAAGCTATGGCTACACCTTC.